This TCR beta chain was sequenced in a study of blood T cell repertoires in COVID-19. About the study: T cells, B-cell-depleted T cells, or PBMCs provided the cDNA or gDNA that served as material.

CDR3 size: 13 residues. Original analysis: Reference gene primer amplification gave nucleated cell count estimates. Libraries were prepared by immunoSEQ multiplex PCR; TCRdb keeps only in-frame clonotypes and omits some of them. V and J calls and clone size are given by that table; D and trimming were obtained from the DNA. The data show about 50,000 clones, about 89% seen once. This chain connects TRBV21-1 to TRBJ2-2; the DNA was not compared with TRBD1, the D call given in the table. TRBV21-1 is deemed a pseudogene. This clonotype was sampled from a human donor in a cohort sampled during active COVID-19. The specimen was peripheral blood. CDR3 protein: CASSKAQGGELFF. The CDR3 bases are TGTGCCAGCAGCAAAGCCCAGGGCGGGGAGCTGTTTTTT.